The sequence of this T cell receptor beta chain was determined in a study of T cell changes during pregnancy in multiple sclerosis (dated by TCRdb to the late 2010s). About the study as a whole: In women with multiple sclerosis, the researchers looked at how the T cell repertoire shifted as pregnancy progressed.

This clone was detected only a few times. Its antigen specificity is not known. No clone much larger than this one lies a single base away; base qualities are absent. From V the trimming removes 0 bases and from J it removes 3 bases, while the gene matches leave 5 bases of the junction unaccounted for. CDR1 and CDR2, per the germline V gene, are LGHNA and YNFKEQ. The CDR3 runs 17 residues from the cysteine to the phenylalanine. CDR3 DNA is the only sequence kept; it has 51 bases, read in frame from the first base. The library relied on the immunoSEQ multiplex PCR assay. Sourced from immuneACCESS, this table was stored by TCRdb with only in-frame sequences that have V and J called. A share of the clones is absent; for the studies checked, an unresolved V gene accounts for under half, and the remainder has no known explanation. The sample yields 40,000 to 55,000 clones; almost 95% were counted once. Clones ranked in the top ten supply about 4.5% of the sample.

The sequence was collected from a female donor with multiple sclerosis, enrolled in a pregnancy study. The material sequenced was CD8+ T cells from peripheral blood mononuclear cells, taken in the first trimester of pregnancy. The chain is made from TRBV4-2 and TRBJ1-1; 12 junctional bases match TRBD1. The nucleotides are TGTGCCAGCAGCCAAGAAGGAGGGACAGGGGGCGACACTGAAGCTTTCTTT. This gives the protein CASSQEGGTGGDTEAFF.